This T cell receptor beta chain comes out of a study of cytomegalovirus exposure and HLA in healthy donors. Overall study results and limits: More clonal expansion characterized HLA-associated TCR beta chains than equally common others in a later analysis.

60 Vbeta and 13 Jbeta primers were used in PCR. This table comes from immunoSEQ multiplex PCR, and its TCRdb copy is limited to in-frame clones, with some not included. This table has just under 95,000 clones, roughly 86% appearing once. About this clone itself: Its antigen remains unidentified.

V gave up 1 base and J gave up 2 bases, with 5 bases separating them. CDR1 is LNHNV and CDR2 is YYDKDF in the germline V gene (reference sequence). The CDR3 is made up of 13 amino acids. The V gene is TRBV15, the J gene TRBJ1-1; D is unresolved. The sample was PBMCs. This receptor was taken from a woman aged 18-29 years in good health and CMV-seropositive. In nucleotides, the CDR3 is TGTGCCACCAGCAGAGCTAGTAACACTGAAGCTTTCTTT. This translates into CATSRASNTEAFF. The whole variable domain, filled in from reference TRBV15 and TRBJ1-1, reads DAMVIQNPRYQVTQFGKPVTLSCSQTLNHNVMYWYQQKSSQAPKLLFHYYDKDFNNEADTPDNFQSRRPNTSFCFLDIRSPGLGDTAMYLCATSRASNTEAFFGQGTRLTVV.